This T cell receptor beta chain was sequenced in a study of shared clonotypes between healthy human individuals. On this clone itself: Its antigen is as yet unknown.

Each cell subset's genomic DNA was divided evenly among several immunoSEQ plates. The data were produced by immunoSEQ multiplex PCR, yet TCRdb's version contains in-frame clones alone and is incomplete. In the table there are more than 2 million clones, 90% to 96% of which are singletons. Germline CDR1 reads WNHNN; CDR2 reads SYGVQD (reference sequence). V shed 8 bases, J shed 3 bases, and the junction held 10 bases outside the gene matches. The CDR3 consists of 15 residues. General observations from the study: Genetic and exposure-history diversity was limited by the small donor number. The researchers took only blood, and tissue repertoires probably look different. Generation probabilities of non-shared clonotypes were lower (relative to those shared by all four donors).

This sequence joins TRBV10-1 and TRBJ1-3; TRBD1 matches 7 bases. This TCR was sampled from a man aged 18 to 30 in good health. Sample: naive CD4+ T cells sorted from blood. Subset in this sample: CD45RA+ positively selected. The CDR3: CASSTTGIGGNTIYF. The CDR3 nucleotides read TGCGCCAGCTCAACGACAGGGATAGGTGGAAACACCATATATTTT.